This TCR beta chain derives from a study of cytomegalovirus exposure and HLA in healthy donors. Turning to the study itself: Roughly 86 million unique TCRs from HLA-typed donors made up an early data release. Ancestry clustering placed around 81% of about 400 genotyped donors in the Caucasian-associated cluster. General study findings and limits: Immune exposure data for these donors was limited to CMV serostatus.

CDR3 length: 13 amino acids. Trimming left V 8 bases short and J 7 bases short, with 17 bases between. The germline V gene encodes CDR1 SGHAT and CDR2 FQDESV (reference sequence). PCR primers comprised 60 Vbeta and 13 Jbeta primers. The repertoire was sequenced with immunoSEQ multiplex PCR; TCRdb's copy has only in-frame clones and lacks some. The table has about 89,000 clones, approximately 86% seen once. As regards this clone: Its target is unknown.

Sequencing was done on a sample of PBMCs. This receptor was identified in a man between 25 and 39 years old in good health and CMV-seropositive. The chain recombines TRBV11-1 with TRBJ2-5; D possibly corresponds to TRBD2 (7 bases). The CDR3: CASEAWGGGTQYF. DNA for the CDR3: TGTGCCAGCGAGGCGTGGGGAGGGGGGACCCAGTACTTC.